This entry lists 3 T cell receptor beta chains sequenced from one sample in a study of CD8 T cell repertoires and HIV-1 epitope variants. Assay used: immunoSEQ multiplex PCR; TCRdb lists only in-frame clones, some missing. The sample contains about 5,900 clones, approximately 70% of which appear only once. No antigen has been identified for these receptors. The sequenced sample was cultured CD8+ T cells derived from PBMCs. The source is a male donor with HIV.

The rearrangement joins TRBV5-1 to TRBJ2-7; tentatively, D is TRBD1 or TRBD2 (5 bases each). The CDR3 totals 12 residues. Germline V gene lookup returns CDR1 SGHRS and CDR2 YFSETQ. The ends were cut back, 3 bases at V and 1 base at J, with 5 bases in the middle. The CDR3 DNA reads TGCGCCAGCAGCTGGGGGTCCTACGAGCAGTACTTC. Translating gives CASSWGSYEQYF.

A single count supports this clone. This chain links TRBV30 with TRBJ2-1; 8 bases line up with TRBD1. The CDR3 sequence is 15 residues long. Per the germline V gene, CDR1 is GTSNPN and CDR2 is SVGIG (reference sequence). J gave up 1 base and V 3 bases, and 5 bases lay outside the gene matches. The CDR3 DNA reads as TGTGCCTGGAGCGGACAGGGTGGGTCCTACAATGAGCAGTTCTTC. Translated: CAWSGQGGSYNEQFF.

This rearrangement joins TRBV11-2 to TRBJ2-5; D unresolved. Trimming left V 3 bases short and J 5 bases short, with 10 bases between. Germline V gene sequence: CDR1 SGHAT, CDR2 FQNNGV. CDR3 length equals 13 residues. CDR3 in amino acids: CASSFPNFETQYF. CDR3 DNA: TGTGCCAGCAGCTTCCCAAACTTCGAGACCCAGTACTTC.